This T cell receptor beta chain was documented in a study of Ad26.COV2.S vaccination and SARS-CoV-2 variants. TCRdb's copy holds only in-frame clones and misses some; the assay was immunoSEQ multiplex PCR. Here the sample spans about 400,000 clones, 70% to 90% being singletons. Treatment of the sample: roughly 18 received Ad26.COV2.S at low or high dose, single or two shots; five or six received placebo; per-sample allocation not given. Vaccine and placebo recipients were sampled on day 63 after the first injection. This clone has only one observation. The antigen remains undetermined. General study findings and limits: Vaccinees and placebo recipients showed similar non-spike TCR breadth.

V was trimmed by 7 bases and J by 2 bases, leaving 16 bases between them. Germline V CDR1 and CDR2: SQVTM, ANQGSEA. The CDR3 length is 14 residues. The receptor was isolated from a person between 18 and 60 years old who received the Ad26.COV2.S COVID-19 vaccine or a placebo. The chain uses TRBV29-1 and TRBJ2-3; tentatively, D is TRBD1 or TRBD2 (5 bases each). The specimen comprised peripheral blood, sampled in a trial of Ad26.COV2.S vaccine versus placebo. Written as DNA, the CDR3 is TGCAGCGCCCTGGGGGTCGGGTTCACAGATACGCAGTATTTT. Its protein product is CSALGVGFTDTQYF.